The entry below gives a single T cell receptor beta chain sequence along with its context. Its cognate antigen is unknown. This entry comes from a study of T cell responses to AZD1222 COVID-19 vaccine. Only in-frame clones appear in the TCRdb table, and some are missing; sequencing was by immunoSEQ multiplex PCR. The sample has some 120,000 clones, roughly 90% seen once. Broader study findings: The repertoires were collected only after the peak T cell response.

The V gene's germline CDR1 is MNHEY and CDR2 SVGAGI. The CDR3 loop spans 16 amino acids. V lost 0 bases to trimming and J lost 3 bases, with 14 bases between them. The chain combines TRBV6-5 with TRBJ1-1; possibly TRBD1 for D (5 bases). This clonotype was obtained from an adult in good health. The input for sequencing was peripheral blood, taken on day 0 of MenACWY control vaccination. CDR3 amino acids: CASSYSTHWGYTEAFF. The CDR3 region has the DNA TGTGCCAGCAGTTACTCAACCCATTGGGGGTACACTGAAGCTTTCTTT.